The clone carrying this T cell receptor beta chain was counted between two and nine times. The target antigen is unknown. Scientists ran DNA taken from cultured CD4+ T cells through the Oncomine TCR Beta short-read assay for sequencing. TCRdb reanalysed the PCR reads using MiXCR and keeps one entry per CDR3 protein. The sample has just under 20,000 distinct CDR3 sequences; approximately 52% are singletons. Indicated treatment: roughly 10-day PBMC culture with coronavirus spike peptide pools or control peptides (ViraFEST assay). This specimen belongs to a study of vaccination and CD4 T cells after COVID-19. Germline loops: CDR1 MNHEY, CDR2 SMNVEV (reference sequence). V gave up 5 bases and J gave up 5 bases, with 18 bases separating them. The CDR3 consists of 15 residues. Findings of the study overall: Recorded median SARS-CoV-2-reactive clonotype numbers increased from 21 to 38 without reaching significance. Researchers report that a median approximately 85% of reactive clones in convalescent patients surfaced only post-vaccination.

This chain joins TRBV27 and TRBJ1-2; perhaps TRBD1 as D (5 bases). The sequence came from a human donor who had recovered from COVID-19. The sample was CD4+ T cells from blood, cultured in vitro. The CDR3 spells CASSQPSAGPYGYTF. CDR3 bases: TGTGCCAGCAGTCAACCCTCGGCAGGGCCGTATGGCTACACCTTC.